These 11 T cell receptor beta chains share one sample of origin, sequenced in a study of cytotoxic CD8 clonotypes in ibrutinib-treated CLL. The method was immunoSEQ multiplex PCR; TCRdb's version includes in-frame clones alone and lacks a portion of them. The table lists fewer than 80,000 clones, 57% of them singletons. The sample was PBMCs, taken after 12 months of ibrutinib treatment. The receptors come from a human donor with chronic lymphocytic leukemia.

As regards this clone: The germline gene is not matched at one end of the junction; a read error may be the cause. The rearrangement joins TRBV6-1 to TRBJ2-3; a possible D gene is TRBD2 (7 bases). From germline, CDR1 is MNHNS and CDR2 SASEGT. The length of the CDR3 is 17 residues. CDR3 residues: CAISESRAGARTDTQYF. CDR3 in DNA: TGTGCCATCAGTGAGTCTCGGGCGGGGGCGCGCACAGATACGCAGTATTTT.

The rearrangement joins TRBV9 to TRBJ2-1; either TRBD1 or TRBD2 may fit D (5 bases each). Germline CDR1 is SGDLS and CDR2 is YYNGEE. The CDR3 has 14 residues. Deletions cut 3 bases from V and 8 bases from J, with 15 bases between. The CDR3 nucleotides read TGTGCCAGCAGCGCCCTGGGGGTCGTATATGAGCAGTTCTTC. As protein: CASSALGVVYEQFF.

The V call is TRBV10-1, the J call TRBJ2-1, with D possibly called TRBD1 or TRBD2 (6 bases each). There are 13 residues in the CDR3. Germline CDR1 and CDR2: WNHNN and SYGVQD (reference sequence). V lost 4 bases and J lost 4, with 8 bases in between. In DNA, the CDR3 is TGCGCCAGCAGTGGCGGGACATACAATGAGCAGTTCTTC. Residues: CASSGGTYNEQFF.

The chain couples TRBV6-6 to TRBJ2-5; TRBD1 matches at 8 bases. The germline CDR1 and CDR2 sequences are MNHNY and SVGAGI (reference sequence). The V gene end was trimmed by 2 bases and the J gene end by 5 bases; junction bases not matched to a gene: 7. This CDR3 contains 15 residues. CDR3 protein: CASSYRANRGETQYF. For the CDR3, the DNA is TGTGCCAGCAGTTACAGGGCTAACAGGGGGGAGACCCAGTACTTC.

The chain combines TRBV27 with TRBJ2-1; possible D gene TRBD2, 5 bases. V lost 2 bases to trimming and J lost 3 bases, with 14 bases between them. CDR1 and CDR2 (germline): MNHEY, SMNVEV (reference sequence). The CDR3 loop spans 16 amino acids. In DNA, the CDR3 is TGTGCCAGCAGTTTAGCCCGGGATCGGGGCTACAATGAGCAGTTCTTC. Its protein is CASSLARDRGYNEQFF.

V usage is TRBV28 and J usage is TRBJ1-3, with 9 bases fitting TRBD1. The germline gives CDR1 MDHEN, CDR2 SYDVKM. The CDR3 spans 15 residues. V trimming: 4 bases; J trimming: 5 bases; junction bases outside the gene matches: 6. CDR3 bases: TGTGCCAGCAGTTGGGACAGGGCCGGGAGAAACACCATATATTTT. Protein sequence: CASSWDRAGRNTIYF.

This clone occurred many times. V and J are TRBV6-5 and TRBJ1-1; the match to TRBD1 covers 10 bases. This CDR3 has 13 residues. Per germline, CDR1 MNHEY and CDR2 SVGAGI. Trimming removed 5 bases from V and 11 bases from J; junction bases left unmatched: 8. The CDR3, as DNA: TGTGCCAGCAGTCCCCCGGGACAGGGGAAGGCTTTCTTT. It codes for CASSPPGQGKAFF.

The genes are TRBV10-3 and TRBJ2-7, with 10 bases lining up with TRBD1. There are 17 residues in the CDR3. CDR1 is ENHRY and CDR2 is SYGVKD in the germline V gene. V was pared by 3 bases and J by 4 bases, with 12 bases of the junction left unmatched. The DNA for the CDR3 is TGTGCCATCAGTGAAATCGATCGACAGGGGGCTTTTTACGAGCAGTACTTC. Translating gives CAISEIDRQGAFYEQYF.

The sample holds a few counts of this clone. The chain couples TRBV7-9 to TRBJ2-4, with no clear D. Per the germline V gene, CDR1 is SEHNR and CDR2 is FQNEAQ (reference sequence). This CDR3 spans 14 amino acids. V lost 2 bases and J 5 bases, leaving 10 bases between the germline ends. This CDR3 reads CASSLSGGENIQYF. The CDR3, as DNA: TGTGCCAGCAGCTTATCGGGCGGTGAAAACATTCAGTACTTC.

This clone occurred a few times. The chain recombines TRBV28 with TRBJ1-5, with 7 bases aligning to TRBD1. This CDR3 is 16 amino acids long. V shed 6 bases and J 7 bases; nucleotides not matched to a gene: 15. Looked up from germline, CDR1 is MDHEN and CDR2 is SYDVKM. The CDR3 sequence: CASRLAGTAGTQPQHF. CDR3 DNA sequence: TGTGCCAGCAGGCTCGCCGGGACAGCAGGGACGCAGCCCCAGCATTTT.

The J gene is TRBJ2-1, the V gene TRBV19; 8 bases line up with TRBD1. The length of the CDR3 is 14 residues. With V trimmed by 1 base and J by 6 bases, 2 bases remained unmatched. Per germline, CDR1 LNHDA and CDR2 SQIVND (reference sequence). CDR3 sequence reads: CASSIGDRGNEQFF. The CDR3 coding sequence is TGTGCCAGTAGTATAGGAGACAGGGGCAATGAGCAGTTCTTC.